The subject of this entry is one T cell receptor (beta chain). There is no known antigen for this receptor. The input lacks base qualities; no much larger clone sits a single base away. TCR CDR3 regions were amplified from genomic DNA by multiplex PCR using the deep immunoSEQ assay. Extracted genomic DNA from each cell subset was spread evenly across all wells of several immunoSEQ 96-well plates, with each plate serving as a replicate. For sorted subsets, 200 to 250 ng genomic DNA, equal to 30,000 to 35,000 T cell genomes, was loaded into each replicate PCR. Purified libraries were measured with a Qubit 3.0 fluorometer, size-checked on a Bioanalyzer 2100, and measured again with the KAPA Library Quantification kit. Every immunoSEQ 96-well plate was sequenced on a dedicated single-read 150-cycle Illumina NextSeq 550 flow cell. The study's own analysis went as follows. The immunoSEQ output contained only junctional sequences without quality scores, so filtering could not match that applied to full-length reads. To assign V/J genes and CDR3, sequences were annotated using PyIR, a Python wrapper for IgBLAST v1.9, with IMGT germline references. Reads were filtered out if the reads had weak V/J assignments (E-value above 1e-6), no CDR3, stop codons, out-of-frame junctions, or ambiguous translated residues. V3J clonotypes were defined as sequences sharing an identical inferred V gene, J gene, and CDR3 amino acid sequence. Percentage overlap between repertoires was calculated by dividing the number of shared unique clonotypes by the size of the smaller repertoire. RTK rarefaction, the Chao1 estimator, and Recon v2.1 estimates of unobserved clonotypes were used to assess repertoire richness. OLGA was used to compute generation probabilities for all TCRbeta clonotypes that the gDNA method yielded from a few donors. This is the immuneACCESS table as TCRdb keeps it, with only in-frame sequences that have V and J called. A part of the clones is gone; compared with another copy, unresolved V genes explain less than half, and the rest is unexplained. That table furnishes V, J and clone size, whereas the DNA furnished D and trimming. The sample yields under 650,000 clones; 90% to 96% were counted once. The biggest ten clones account for approximately 0.06% of the sample.

Taken from the germline V gene, the CDR1 and CDR2 loops are MGHRA and YSYEKL. The CDR3 holds 15 amino acids from the cysteine to the phenylalanine. Just CDR3 DNA is preserved here, 45 bases in frame from base 1. The donors were healthy, HIV-negative adults who had no recently reported acute infections or vaccinations. All donors were Caucasian adults living in Nashville, Tennessee, USA. CD4+ T cells were enriched by magnetic negative selection, after which naive cells were positively selected on CD45RA and the negative fraction was taken as the memory subset. Blood was collected by leukapheresis, and PBMCs were isolated by Ficoll-Histopaque density gradient centrifugation and then cryopreserved in liquid nitrogen vapor phase. Analytical flow cytometry was used to check the purity and quantity of every magnetically sorted T cell population. From each sorted fraction, genomic DNA was isolated and quantified by UV absorbance on a Nanodrop 2000c.

The sample comes from a study of shared clonotypes between healthy human individuals (TCRdb year 2020). Background for the entire study: The cohort comprised two women and a few men aged 18 to 49 years. To estimate repertoire size and how much clonotype sharing occurs between individuals, the study deeply sequenced the blood TCR repertoires of five healthy adults. Per donor, three plates each were used for CD4 naive and CD4 memory, two for CD8 naive, and one for CD8 memory. Leukapheresis yielded between about 0.94 and 8.9 billion PBMCs per donor. Different laboratories and diverse techniques were used to prepare libraries and sequence TCR repertoires, to increase sequencing depth and limit assay-specific biases.

Overall results and qualifications from the work: Pairwise subsampling indicated that sequencing depth was expected to affect the degree of clonotype sharing among donors. Estimated clonotype richness was generally larger for naive than for memory subsets. Incomplete sequencing was indicated by rarefaction of sorted-subset datasets, despite the large sequencing depth. Clonotypes shared by all four sorted-subset donors showed higher generation probabilities than non-shared clonotypes. Roughly 5% of naive CD4, roughly 3.5% of naive CD8, about 2.1% of memory CD4, and over 0.35% of memory CD8 clonotypes were shared across several donors. The genetic and exposure-history diversity represented was limited by the small number of donors. Sampling was restricted to blood, and TCR repertoires in tissues likely differ from the TCR repertoires found in blood.

The chain is assembled from TRBV4-1 and TRBJ2-5; the D gene is not confidently resolved. The better agreement between TRBJ2-7 and the DNA end casts doubt on the J call. What was sequenced was naive CD4+ T cells sorted from blood. What the cell subset or site label conveys for this sample: CD45RA+ positively selected. This receptor was identified in a woman aged 25 to 39 in good health. The DNA sequence is given as TGCGCCAGCAGCCAAGATCTCGGAACGGGCTACGAGCAGTACTTC. Its protein is CASSQDLGTGYEQYF.